Detailed here is one T cell receptor beta chain. These data belong to a study of CD8 T cells in Susac syndrome. RNA in amounts of about 0.45 to 1 ug was reverse transcribed with random hexamers. With immunoSEQ multiplex PCR, TCR beta CDR3 was amplified across 54 Vbeta and 13 Jbeta. TCRdb re-derived calls from the immunoSEQ multiplex PCR reads in MiXCR, one entry per CDR3 protein. Here the sample spans roughly 180,000 distinct CDR3 sequences, about 95% being singletons. With 0 bases removed from V and 10 bases from J, the gap between germline ends came to 10 bases. This CDR3 comprises 13 residues. Per the germline V gene, CDR1 is LGHNA and CDR2 is YSLEER.

What was sequenced was CD4+ T cells from PBMCs. This sequence was found in a human donor in good health. This chain connects TRBV4-3 to TRBJ2-4; weak D call: TRBD1 (5 bases). DNA of the CDR3: TGCGCCAGCAGCCAAGAGTCGAGACAGATTCAGTACTTC. Protein sequence: CASSQESRQIQYF.